This T cell receptor (beta chain) was recovered during a study of T cell changes during pregnancy in multiple sclerosis. Profiling relied on immunoSEQ multiplex PCR, and the TCRdb table lists in-frame clones only, not all of them. The data show 30,000 to 45,000 clones, 80% to 95% seen once. The ends lost 3 bases at V and 11 bases at J; junction bases unmatched: 15. This CDR3 spans 16 amino acids. Germline CDR1 SGDLS, CDR2 YYNGEE. The sample here was CD8+ T cells from peripheral blood mononuclear cells, taken after pregnancy. J is TRBJ2-3 and V is TRBV9; 10 nucleotides align to TRBD2. The source of this sequence is a female donor with multiple sclerosis, enrolled in a pregnancy study. CDR3 nucleotides: TGTGCCAGCAGCGAGGGGGGGAAGGCTAGCGGGGGATTGCAGTATTTT. As protein: CASSEGGKASGGLQYF.